This T cell receptor beta chain comes out of a study of blood T cell repertoires in COVID-19. At the level of the study: Collection of acute and convalescent COVID-19 samples took place in the United States, Italy and Spain. The cDNA or gDNA used as material had been derived from T cells, B-cell-depleted T cells, or PBMCs.

How the authors handled the data: The assay estimated nucleated cells by amplifying reference gene primers. Generated by immunoSEQ multiplex PCR, the TCRdb table keeps only in-frame clones and is missing some. The V and J calls and clone size are taken from that table; D and trimming were inferred from the DNA. Among roughly 140,000 clones, 75% to 85% were seen once, and the ten largest hold 7% to 9%. This clone was detected only a few times. This TCR came from a human donor with acute or convalescent COVID-19. The donor label of this sample is uncertain. The sequenced material came from peripheral blood.

The DNA for the CDR3 is TGTGCCGGGAGACAGGGTAACTACGAGCAGTACTTC. Translating gives CAGRQGNYEQYF. The genes are TRBV21-1 and TRBJ2-7; TRBD1, as called in the table, went unchecked against the DNA. TRBV21-1 is noted as a pseudogene. The CDR3 has 12 residues.